The 6 T cell receptor beta chains in this list originate from one sample, sequenced in a study of cytomegalovirus exposure and HLA in healthy donors. PCR involved 60 Vbeta and 13 Jbeta primers. The table came from immunoSEQ multiplex PCR; TCRdb's copy has only in-frame clones and leaves some out. Of roughly 180,000 clones listed, over 70% are singletons. Input material: PBMCs. These TCRs come from a boy aged 2 to 9 in good health and CMV-seronegative.

The J gene is TRBJ1-1, the V gene TRBV28; weak D call: TRBD1 (5 bases). This CDR3 is built from 13 residues. The V gene's germline CDR1 is MDHEN and CDR2 SYDVKM. V was trimmed by 5 bases and J by 3 bases, leaving 10 bases between them. In DNA, the CDR3 is TGTGCCAGCAGTAGTGGGGGGGACACTGAAGCTTTCTTT. Translating gives CASSSGGDTEAFF.

V and J are TRBV7-9 and TRBJ2-1; TRBD2 is a possible D gene (6 bases). This CDR3 has 14 residues. The V end lost 3 bases, the J end lost 4 bases, and 10 bases lay between the germline ends. CDR1 is SEHNR, CDR2 FQNEAQ, per germline (reference sequence). The CDR3 DNA reads TGTGCCAGCAGCTTGGCGCGGGGATACAATGAGCAGTTCTTC. Its protein product is CASSLARGYNEQFF.

The chain uses TRBV7-8 and TRBJ1-5; D gene unclear. CDR3 length: 17 amino acids. Trimming cost V 2 bases and J 0 bases, with 14 bases left between them. Per germline, CDR1 SGHVS and CDR2 FQNEAQ. The CDR3 DNA is TGTGCCAGCAGCTTATCGAGAGGAATATATAGCAATCAGCCCCAGCATTTT. Its translation is CASSLSRGIYSNQPQHF.

This sequence joins TRBV19 and TRBJ1-2; possible D gene TRBD1, 5 bases. Germline CDR1 reads LNHDA; CDR2 reads SQIVND (reference sequence). The length of the CDR3 is 15 residues. The V end lost 8 bases, the J end lost 2 bases, and 18 bases lay between the germline ends. In DNA, the CDR3 is TGTGCCAGTGGACTACTTACGGGGGTCAACTATGGCTACACCTTC. Translation: CASGLLTGVNYGYTF.

This rearrangement joins TRBV5-1 to TRBJ1-3; D is ambiguous. Germline V CDR1 and CDR2: SGHRS, YFSETQ. The CDR3 consists of 12 residues. Deletions cut 7 bases from V and 2 bases from J, with 7 bases between. CDR3 in DNA: TGCGCCAGCTCGAAGCCTGGAAACACCATATATTTT. This gives the protein CASSKPGNTIYF. The complete variable domain, with remaining parts taken from reference TRBV5-1 and TRBJ1-3, reads KAGVTQTPRYLIKTRGQQVTLSCSPISGHRSVSWYQQTPGQGLQFLFEYFSETQRNKGNFPGRFSGRQFSNSRSEMNVSTLELGDSALYLCASSKPGNTIYFGEGSWLTVV.

The chain couples TRBV7-8 to TRBJ2-1; D gene uncertain. The CDR3 length is 16 residues. Trimming took off 1 base at V and 0 bases at J, with 10 bases between the two ends. Looked up from germline, CDR1 is SGHVS and CDR2 is FQNEAQ. CDR3 sequence reads: CASSLDAITSYNEQFF. In nucleotides, the CDR3 is TGTGCCAGCAGCTTAGATGCTATCACCTCCTACAATGAGCAGTTCTTC.